This T cell receptor beta chain was captured in a study of human T cells and chemical hapten exposure. As for the study in general: The cohort included alopecia areata under or over 50% scalp, totalis and universalis.

A remark on this clonotype: Antigen: not known.

Study findings and constraints: The study found that DPC sensitization did not change TCRs above 1 in 1000 frequency. Donors had alopecia, so their immune response may differ from healthy people's.

Time point defined: patch test 1, 2 weeks after DPC sensitization. This sample's treatment: therapeutic diphenylcyclopropenone sensitization with weekly scalp DPC. For the library, individual cDNA molecules each received unique molecular identifiers. TCRdb re-derived calls from the RACE reads in MiXCR, one entry per CDR3 protein. The sample records some 380,000 distinct CDR3 sequences, roughly 4.8% being singletons. Trimming cost V 2 bases and J 11 bases, with 18 bases left between them. The CDR3 is 14 residues long. CDR1 is LGHDT and CDR2 is YNNKEL in the germline V gene (reference sequence). The origin of this receptor is a woman in her fifties or sixties with alopecia areata. Some clones in this sample may be carry-over from other donors' samples. The J gene is TRBJ1-1, the V gene TRBV3-1; unclear D gene. The sequenced sample was whole blood, obtained in connection with sensitization to the hapten diphenylcyclopropenone (DPC). DNA for the CDR3: TGTGCCAGCAGCCAACAAGCTGCAGTCGCCAGGGCTTTCTTT. This sequence encodes CASSQQAAVARAFF.